A single sample is the source of the 19 T cell receptor beta chains below, sequenced in a study of B cell selection in AIRE deficiency. Generated by immunoSEQ multiplex PCR, the TCRdb table keeps only in-frame clones and is missing some. The sample lists approximately 18,000 clones; about 92% were seen once. Sorted regulatory T cells were CD4-positive, CD25-high and CD127-low or negative. The sequenced sample consisted of CD4+CD25+ Tregs sorted from PBMCs. Receptor source: a human donor in good health.

J is TRBJ2-5 and V is TRBV6-9, with no clear D. V was clipped by 5 bases and J by 5 bases, with 12 bases between them. This CDR3 contains 13 residues. The germline CDR1 and CDR2 sequences are MNHGY and SVAAGI. This CDR3 reads CASSPLERETQYF. The CDR3, as DNA: TGTGCCAGCAGTCCCCTGGAAAGGGAGACCCAGTACTTC.

This clone was picked up a small number of times. V gene TRBV9 combines with J gene TRBJ1-1; D is unclear. The CDR3 contains 16 residues. V was pared by 4 bases and J by 1 base, with 17 bases between. Germline V gene sequence: CDR1 SGDLS, CDR2 YYNGEE. Here the CDR3 DNA reads TGTGCCAGCAGCCGTTCCTTCGGGCTCGGGAACACTGAAGCTTTCTTT. This codes for CASSRSFGLGNTEAFF.

The V call is TRBV6-6, the J call TRBJ2-1; 10 positions agree with TRBD2. V shed 7 bases, J shed 5 bases, and the junction held 5 bases outside the gene matches. The CDR3 loop spans 14 amino acids. CDR1 and CDR2 (germline): MNHNY, SVGAGI (reference sequence). CDR3 loop: CASKRLAGDNEQFF. The CDR3 nucleotides read TGTGCCAGCAAAAGGCTAGCGGGAGACAATGAGCAGTTCTTC.

The CDR3, as DNA: TGTGCCAGCAGCCAGTACGAGCAGTACTTC. Amino acid sequence: CASSQYEQYF. The V and J genes are TRBV11-3 and TRBJ2-7; D ambiguous. Germline lookup yields CDR1 SGHNT and CDR2 YENEEA. The CDR3 covers 10 residues. The ends were cut back, 5 bases at V and 4 bases at J, with 3 bases in the middle. Full variable domain (remainder filled in from reference TRBV11-3 and TRBJ2-7): EAGVVQSPRYKIIEKKQPVAFWCNPISGHNTLYWYLQNLGQGPELLIRYENEEAVDDSQLPKDRFSAERLKGVDSTLKIQPAELGDSAVYLCASSQYEQYFGPGTRLTVT.

V usage is TRBV6-1 and J usage is TRBJ2-5, with unresolved D. Germline CDR1 MNHNS, CDR2 SASEGT. V was trimmed by 2 bases and J by 1 base, leaving 14 bases between them. The CDR3 consists of 16 residues. The CDR3 nucleotides read TGTGCCAGCAGTGAAAGGCTGGGATGGTCCCAAGAGACCCAGTACTTC. This codes for CASSERLGWSQETQYF.

This clone occurred once. The chain couples TRBV15 to TRBJ2-2, with 9 bases that match TRBD1. The CDR3 totals 18 residues. V lost 0 bases and J lost 6; bases outside the gene matches: 11. CDR1 and CDR2 (germline): LNHNV, YYDKDF (reference sequence). CDR3 bases: TGTGCCACCAGCAGAGATATCCCTGGGACAGGGTGGTCCGGGGAGCTGTTTTTT. Protein: CATSRDIPGTGWSGELFF.

The rearrangement uses TRBV11-2 and TRBJ1-6; maybe TRBD1 (6 bases). The CDR3 consists of 14 residues. Trimming took 5 bases from V and 9 from J, leaving 14 bases between them. Germline assignment: CDR1 SGHAT and CDR2 FQNNGV. In DNA, the CDR3 is TGTGCCAGCAGCGTCACAGGGCTAAGTTCACCCCTCCACTTT. Translated, it gives CASSVTGLSSPLHF.

The gene calls are TRBV6-6 and TRBJ1-5, with TRBD1 as a possible D gene (5 bases). V was pared by 2 bases and J by 5 bases, with 7 bases between. This CDR3 is built from 13 residues. From germline, CDR1 is MNHNY and CDR2 SVGAGI (reference sequence). This CDR3 reads CASSYRGDQPQHF. Here the CDR3 DNA reads TGTGCCAGCAGTTACCGGGGGGATCAGCCCCAGCATTTT.

Here the CDR3 reads CASSTRTGVVNQPQHF. Written as DNA, the CDR3 is TGTGCCAGTAGTACCCGGACAGGGGTGGTCAATCAGCCCCAGCATTTT. This chain connects TRBV19 to TRBJ1-5; 9 positions match TRBD1. The trim removed 4 bases at V and 3 bases at J, leaving 7 bases unmatched. Germline CDR1 and CDR2: LNHDA and SQIVND (reference sequence). The length of the CDR3 is 16 residues.

The gene calls are TRBV5-1 and TRBJ1-1, with unresolved D. The CDR3 has 14 residues. Germline lookup yields CDR1 SGHRS and CDR2 YFSETQ. Trimming removed 2 bases from V and 3 bases from J, with 11 bases in between. The CDR3 nucleotides are TGCGCCAGCAGCTTCCGGGGAGGAGACACTGAAGCTTTCTTT. Amino acids: CASSFRGGDTEAFF.

CDR3 in amino acids: CSALLESWYEQYF. The CDR3 region has the DNA TGCAGCGCCCTGTTGGAATCATGGTACGAGCAGTACTTC. The V and J genes are TRBV29-1 and TRBJ2-7; D remains ambiguous. CDR1 SQVTM and CDR2 ANQGSEA come from the germline V gene. V was clipped by 7 bases and J by 4 bases, with 17 bases between them. The CDR3 extends over 13 amino acids.

The gene calls are TRBV4-3 and TRBJ2-2, with 8 nucleotides matching TRBD2. V was clipped by 4 bases and J by 5 bases; unmatched bases: 9. The CDR3 is 16 amino acids. Germline V lookup: CDR1 LGHNA, CDR2 YSLEER. CDR3: CASSPAGDVSTGELFF. The CDR3 nucleotides are TGCGCCAGCAGCCCAGCGGGAGATGTTAGTACCGGGGAGCTGTTTTTT.

This clone appeared a single time. The chain couples TRBV7-2 to TRBJ2-2; D not certain. The V end lost 1 base, the J end lost 4 bases, and 7 bases lay between the germline ends. Germline CDR1 is SGHTA and CDR2 is FQGNSA. The CDR3 is 14 residues long. The CDR3 DNA follows: TGTGCCAGCAGCTTAGTTTTCGGCACCGGGGAGCTGTTTTTT. Its protein is CASSLVFGTGELFF.

V usage is TRBV7-2 and J usage is TRBJ1-2, with 9 positions matching TRBD1. The CDR3 spans 15 residues. The trim removed 5 bases at V and 5 bases at J, leaving 9 bases unmatched. Germline CDR1 SGHTA, CDR2 FQGNSA. The CDR3 reads CASSAQTGGVYGYTF. The CDR3 region has the DNA TGTGCCAGCAGCGCACAGACAGGGGGTGTGTATGGCTACACCTTC.

This chain uses TRBV19 with TRBJ2-2; D may be TRBD2 (5 bases). With 2 bases removed from V and 5 bases from J, the gap between germline ends came to 12 bases. Germline assignment: CDR1 LNHDA and CDR2 SQIVND (reference sequence). The CDR3 length is 15 residues. CDR3 bases: TGTGCCAGTAGTATACGGGGTACGGGAACCGGGGAGCTGTTTTTT. It specifies CASSIRGTGTGELFF.

The genes are TRBV5-5 and TRBJ2-7; 8 bases match TRBD2. CDR3 size: 16 residues. Looked up from germline, CDR1 is SGHKS and CDR2 is YYEKEE (reference sequence). With V trimmed by 0 bases and J by 7 bases, 12 bases remained unmatched. The CDR3 region is CASSLGVGLGKEEQYF. The CDR3 DNA is TGTGCCAGCAGCTTGGGGGTGGGACTAGGGAAAGAGGAGCAGTACTTC. Full variable domain (rest looked up from reference TRBV5-5 and TRBJ2-7): DAGVTQSPTHLIKTRGQQVTLRCSPISGHKSVSWYQQVLGQGPQFIFQYYEKEERGRGNFPDRFSARQFPNYSSELNVNALLLGDSALYLCASSLGVGLGKEEQYFGPGTRLTVT.

The chain combines TRBV28 with TRBJ1-6, with a possible D match to TRBD1 (5 bases). Trimming took off 10 bases at V and 7 bases at J, with 17 bases between the two ends. Germline V CDR1 and CDR2: MDHEN, SYDVKM. The CDR3 consists of 14 residues. The CDR3 protein is CATSRRGTNSPLHF. The CDR3 DNA sequence: TGTGCCACAAGTCGGAGAGGGACCAATTCACCCCTCCACTTT.

A remark on this clone: An end of the junction does not agree with germline; a read error may underlie this. The V and J genes are TRBV5-1 and TRBJ2-5; D not resolved. This CDR3 has 12 amino acids. CDR1 is SGHRS and CDR2 is YFSETQ in the germline V gene. The CDR3 is CASSSLEEIQYF. For the CDR3, the DNA is TGCGCCAGCAGCTCTCTTGAAGAGATCCAGTACTTC.

The rearrangement links TRBV10-3 to TRBJ2-7; D perhaps matches TRBD2 (7 bases). Per germline, CDR1 ENHRY and CDR2 SYGVKD. V was cut by 8 bases and J by 6 bases, with 17 bases left in between. The CDR3 is 13 amino acids. The CDR3 bases are TGTGCCATCGGGGGCTCCTCGGGGGGCGAGCAGTACTTC. This encodes CAIGGSSGGEQYF.